Reported below is one T cell receptor (beta chain). This specimen belongs to a study of blood T cell repertoires in COVID-19. Study at large: The origin of the acute and convalescent COVID-19 samples was the United States, Italy and Spain. In each case, the material was cDNA or gDNA derived from T cells, B-cell-depleted T cells, or PBMCs.

The CDR3 runs 12 residues. Germline-derived CDR1 and CDR2 are MNHNY and SVGAGI (reference sequence). V was shortened by 10 bases and J by 2 bases, with 9 bases between the two germline ends. In the original analysis: Amplifying reference gene primers gave estimates of nucleated cell counts. TCRdb's copy holds only in-frame clones and misses some; the assay was immunoSEQ multiplex PCR. V and J calls and clone size come straight from that table; D and trimming were deduced from the DNA. This table holds about 190,000 clones, 75% to 90% found once. The source material was peripheral blood. The sequence derives from a man aged 35 to 55 with acute or convalescent COVID-19. The chain couples TRBV6-6 to TRBJ1-5; D ambiguous. CDR3 sequence reads: CATLVGNQPQHF. The CDR3 DNA is TGTGCCACCCTGGTAGGCAATCAGCCCCAGCATTTT.